The clone carrying this T cell receptor beta chain was detected only once. The sample originates from a study of CD8 T cells in Susac syndrome. About the study: Active disease was present in about 6 of the sequenced Susac syndrome patients, and remission in fewer than 10. When their blood was taken, the Susac syndrome patients had either not yet had any therapy, were taking corticosteroids, or were taking intravenous immunoglobulin alone.

Germline CDR1 SQVTM, CDR2 ANQGSEA. The V segment lost 6 bases and the J segment 2 bases; nucleotides outside the gene matches: 7. The CDR3 length is 15 residues. Random hexamers were used to reverse transcribe the RNA input (about 0.5 to 1 ug). Amplification of TCR beta CDR3 was carried out by immunoSEQ multiplex PCR, which covered 54 Vbeta and 13 Jbeta segments. TCRdb redid the calling of the immunoSEQ multiplex PCR reads with MiXCR, one entry per CDR3 protein. This table holds over 150,000 distinct CDR3 sequences, 90% to 96% found once. This chain uses TRBV29-1 with TRBJ2-3; 11 positions match TRBD2. Sequencing used CD4+ T cells from PBMCs. The receptor was isolated from a human donor with Susac syndrome. CDR3 in amino acids: CSVAKTSGNTDTQYF. In nucleotides, the CDR3 is TGCAGCGTGGCGAAGACTAGCGGGAACACAGATACGCAGTATTTT.